Following are 9 T cell receptor beta chains from one sample sequenced in a study of shared clonotypes between healthy human individuals. The assay was immunoSEQ multiplex PCR, and TCRdb's table has in-frame clones only and misses some. Of around 1.4 million clones in the sample, around 98.5% were seen once. The sequenced sample consisted of naive CD4+ T cells sorted from blood. Described subset: CD45RA+ positively selected. The origin of the receptors is a man aged 30 to 39 in good health.

V is TRBV11-2 and J is TRBJ1-5; TRBD1 matches 7 bases. The CDR3 length is 13 residues. Per the germline V gene, CDR1 is SGHAT and CDR2 is FQNNGV. Trimming cost V 5 bases and J 4 bases; bases outside gene matches: 2. The CDR3 spells CASSRQGNQPQHF. The CDR3 nucleotides are TGTGCCAGCAGCCGACAGGGTAATCAGCCCCAGCATTTT.

J is TRBJ1-2 and V is TRBV10-3; 8 nucleotides align to TRBD1. The germline CDR1 and CDR2 sequences are ENHRY and SYGVKD. The CDR3 is 16 residues long. Germline trimming cut 0 bases from V and 6 bases from J; bases unmatched to any gene: 9. As DNA, the CDR3 is TGTGCCATCAGTGAGTCCGGACAGGGAGGGGGCAATGGCTACACCTTC. Protein product: CAISESGQGGGNGYTF.

A word on this clone: Within the sample, other DNA sequences also encode this same CDR3. V gene TRBV19 combines with J gene TRBJ2-3; possible D gene TRBD1, 5 bases. This CDR3 contains 13 residues. The germline CDR1 and CDR2 sequences are LNHDA and SQIVND (reference sequence). V lost 2 bases and J lost 3, with 6 bases in between. The CDR3 bases are TGTGCCAGTAGTATATCAGGGACAGATACGCAGTATTTT. This codes for CASSISGTDTQYF. The full variable domain, completed using reference TRBV19 and TRBJ2-3, is DGGITQSPKYLFRKEGQNVTLSCEQNLNHDAMYWYRQDPGQGLRLIYYSQIVNDFQKGDIAEGYSVSREKKESFPLTVTSAQKNPTAFYLCASSISGTDTQYFGPGTRLTVL.

The chain is built from TRBV10-3 and TRBJ1-4; D unresolved. There are 14 residues in the CDR3. Germline V CDR1 and CDR2: ENHRY, SYGVKD. V shed 4 bases and J shed 6 bases, with 12 bases lying between them. The CDR3 sequence is CAISARADYEKLFF. The CDR3 DNA is TGTGCCATCAGTGCGCGGGCAGACTATGAAAAACTGTTTTTT.

This chain links TRBV2 with TRBJ1-5; D ambiguous. V was clipped by 4 bases and J by 5 bases, with 12 bases between them. This CDR3 spans 14 amino acids. Germline loops: CDR1 SNHLY, CDR2 FYNNEI. The CDR3 nucleotides are TGTGCCAGCAGTGTCCCACAGAGAGATCAGCCCCAGCATTTT. This gives the protein CASSVPQRDQPQHF.

The chain has TRBV30 and TRBJ2-7; 7 bases are shared with TRBD1. The germline CDR1 and CDR2 sequences are GTSNPN and SVGIG (reference sequence). The CDR3 is 12 residues long. Trimming at V came to 7 bases and at J to 1 base, leaving 4 bases not matched to a gene. CDR3 in DNA: TGTGCCTCATCAGGGGGTTCCTACGAGCAGTACTTC. This codes for CASSGGSYEQYF.

This clone was counted a single time. The CDR3 protein is CASSLVSSFTDTQYF. CDR3 DNA: TGCGCCAGCAGCTTGGTTTCGTCATTCACAGATACGCAGTATTTT. The V gene is TRBV5-1, the J gene TRBJ2-3; no reliable D call. CDR3 size: 15 residues. The germline gives CDR1 SGHRS, CDR2 YFSETQ. Trimming took 0 bases from V and 2 from J, leaving 10 bases between them.

With regard to this clone: Other nucleotide sequences in the sample specify the same CDR3. The CDR3: CSVDYTDTQYF. The CDR3 DNA follows: TGCAGCGTCGACTACACAGATACGCAGTATTTT. The J gene is TRBJ2-3, the V gene TRBV29-1, with a weak D call TRBD2 (5 bases). Trimming removed 6 bases at V and 2 bases at J, with 6 bases between. The CDR3 runs to 11 residues. Germline CDR1 reads SQVTM; CDR2 reads ANQGSEA.

This chain links TRBV11-3 with TRBJ2-2, with 7 bases matching TRBD1. Trimming removed 5 bases from V and 5 bases from J; junction bases left unmatched: 8. The CDR3 is 15 amino acids. The germline V gene has CDR1 SGHNT and CDR2 YENEEA. CDR3 DNA sequence: TGTGCCAGCAGCCCACACCTACAGGGGACCGGGGAGCTGTTTTTT. Its translation is CASSPHLQGTGELFF.